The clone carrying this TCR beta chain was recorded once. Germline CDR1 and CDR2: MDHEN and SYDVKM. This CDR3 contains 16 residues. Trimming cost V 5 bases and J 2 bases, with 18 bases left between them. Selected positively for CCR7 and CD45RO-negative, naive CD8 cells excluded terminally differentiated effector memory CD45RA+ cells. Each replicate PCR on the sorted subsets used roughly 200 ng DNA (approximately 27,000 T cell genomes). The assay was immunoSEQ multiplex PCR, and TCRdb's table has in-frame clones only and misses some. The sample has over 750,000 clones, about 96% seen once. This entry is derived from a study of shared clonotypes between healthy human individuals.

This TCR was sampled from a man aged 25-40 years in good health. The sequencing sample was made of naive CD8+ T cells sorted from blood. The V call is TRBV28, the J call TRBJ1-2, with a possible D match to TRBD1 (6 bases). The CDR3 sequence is CASSRTPGQGNYGYTF. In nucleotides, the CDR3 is TGTGCCAGCAGTAGGACCCCGGGACAAGGAAACTATGGCTACACCTTC.